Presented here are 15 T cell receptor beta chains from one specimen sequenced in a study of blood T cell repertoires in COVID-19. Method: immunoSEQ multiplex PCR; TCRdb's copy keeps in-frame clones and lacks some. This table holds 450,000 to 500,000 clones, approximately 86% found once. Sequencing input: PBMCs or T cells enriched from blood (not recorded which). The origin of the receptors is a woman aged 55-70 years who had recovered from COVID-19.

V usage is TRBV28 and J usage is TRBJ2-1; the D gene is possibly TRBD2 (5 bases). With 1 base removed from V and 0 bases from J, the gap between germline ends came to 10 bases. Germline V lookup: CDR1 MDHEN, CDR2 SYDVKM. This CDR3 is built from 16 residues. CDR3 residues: CASSLYNRDSYNEQFF. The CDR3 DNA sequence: TGTGCCAGCAGTTTATATAACCGGGACTCCTACAATGAGCAGTTCTTC.

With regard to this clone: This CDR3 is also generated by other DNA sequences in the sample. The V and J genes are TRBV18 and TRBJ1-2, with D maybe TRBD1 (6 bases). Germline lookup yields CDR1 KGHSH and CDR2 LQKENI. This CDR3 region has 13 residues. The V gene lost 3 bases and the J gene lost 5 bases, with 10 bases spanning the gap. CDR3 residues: CASSPGQGYGYTF. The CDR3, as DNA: TGTGCCAGCTCACCCGGGCAGGGGTATGGCTACACCTTC.

CDR3 sequence: CASSQRDREGFSNQPQHF. CDR3 coding DNA: TGTGCCAGCAGCCAGCGGGACAGGGAGGGCTTTAGCAATCAGCCCCAGCATTTT. The chain carries TRBV7-9 and TRBJ1-5; 9 bases fit TRBD1. CDR1 and CDR2 from the germline V gene are SEHNR and FQNEAQ (reference sequence). V shed 5 bases and J 0 bases; nucleotides not matched to a gene: 11. The CDR3 loop spans 18 amino acids.

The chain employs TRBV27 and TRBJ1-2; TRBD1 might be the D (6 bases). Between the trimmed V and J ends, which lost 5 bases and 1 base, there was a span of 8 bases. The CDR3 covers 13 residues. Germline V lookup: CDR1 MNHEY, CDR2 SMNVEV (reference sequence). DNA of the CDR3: TGTGCCAGCAGTGGGACATATAACTATGGCTACACCTTC. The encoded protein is CASSGTYNYGYTF.

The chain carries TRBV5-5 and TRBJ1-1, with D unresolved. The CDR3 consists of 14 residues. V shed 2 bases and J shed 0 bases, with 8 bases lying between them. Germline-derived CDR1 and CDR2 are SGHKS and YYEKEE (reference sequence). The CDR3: CASSFGFVNTEAFF. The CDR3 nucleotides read TGTGCCAGCAGCTTCGGGTTCGTGAACACTGAAGCTTTCTTT.

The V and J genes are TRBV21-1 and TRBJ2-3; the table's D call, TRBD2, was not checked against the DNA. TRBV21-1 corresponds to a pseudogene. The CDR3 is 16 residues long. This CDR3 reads CASSKGLAGCTDTQYF. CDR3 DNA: TGTGCCAGCAGCAAAGGACTAGCGGGGTGCACAGATACGCAGTATTTT.

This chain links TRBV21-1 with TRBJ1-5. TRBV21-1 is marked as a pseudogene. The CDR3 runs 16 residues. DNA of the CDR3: TGTGCCAGCAGCCCCCGAAGGTCGCCCGGCGGTCAGCCCCAGCATTTT. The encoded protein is CASSPRRSPGGQPQHF.

The CDR3 region is CASSAAVDTQYF. The CDR3 nucleotides read TGTGCCAGCAGCGCGGCGGTGGATACGCAGTATTTT. V gene TRBV6-5 combines with J gene TRBJ2-3; D not certain. This CDR3 spans 12 amino acids. Trimming cost V 6 bases and J 6 bases, with 10 bases left between them. Germline V gene sequence: CDR1 MNHEY, CDR2 SVGAGI.

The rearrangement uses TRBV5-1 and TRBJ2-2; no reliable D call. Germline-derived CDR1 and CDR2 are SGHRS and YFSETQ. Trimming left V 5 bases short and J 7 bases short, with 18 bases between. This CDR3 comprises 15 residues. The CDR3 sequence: CASRLGVPAGGELFF. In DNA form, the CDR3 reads TGCGCCAGCAGACTTGGAGTACCCGCCGGCGGGGAGCTGTTTTTT.

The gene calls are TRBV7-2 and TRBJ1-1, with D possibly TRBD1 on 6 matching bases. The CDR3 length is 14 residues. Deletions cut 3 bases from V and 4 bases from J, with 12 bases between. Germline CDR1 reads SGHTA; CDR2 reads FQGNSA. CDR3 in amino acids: CASSLVDSRTEAFF. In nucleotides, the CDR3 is TGTGCCAGCAGCTTGGTGGACAGTCGCACTGAAGCTTTCTTT.

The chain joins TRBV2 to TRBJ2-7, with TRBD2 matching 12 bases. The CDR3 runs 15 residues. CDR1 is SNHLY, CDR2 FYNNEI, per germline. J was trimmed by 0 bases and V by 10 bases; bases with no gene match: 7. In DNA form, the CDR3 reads TGTGCCACCTCGACTAGCGGGGGCTTCTCCTACGAGCAGTACTTC. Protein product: CATSTSGGFSYEQYF.

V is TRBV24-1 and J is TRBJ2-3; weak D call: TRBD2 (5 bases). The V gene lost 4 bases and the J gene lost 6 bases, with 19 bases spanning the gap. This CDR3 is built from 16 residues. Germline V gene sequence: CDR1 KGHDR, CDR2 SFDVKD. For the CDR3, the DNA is TGTGCCACCAGTGACCCTAAAGGTCCGAGGGTTGATACGCAGTATTTT. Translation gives CATSDPKGPRVDTQYF.

CDR3 coding DNA: TGTGCCAGCAGTTACCAGGGGGGAGCCAAAAACATTCAGTACTTC. Translation gives CASSYQGGAKNIQYF. The chain is built from TRBV6-5 and TRBJ2-4, with D possibly matching TRBD1 (7 bases). Germline CDR1 reads MNHEY; CDR2 reads SVGAGI. V lost 2 bases and J 0 bases, leaving 8 bases between the germline ends. CDR3 length equals 15 residues.

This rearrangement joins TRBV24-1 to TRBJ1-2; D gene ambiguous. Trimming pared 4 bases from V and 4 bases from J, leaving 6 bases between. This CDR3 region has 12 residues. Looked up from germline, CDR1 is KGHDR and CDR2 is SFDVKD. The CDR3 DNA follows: TGTGCCACCAGTGACGAGTTCTATGGCTACACCTTC. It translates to CATSDEFYGYTF.

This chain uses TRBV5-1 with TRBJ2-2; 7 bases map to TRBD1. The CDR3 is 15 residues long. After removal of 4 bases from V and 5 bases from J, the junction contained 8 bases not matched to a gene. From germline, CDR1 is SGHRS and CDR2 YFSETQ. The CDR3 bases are TGCGCCAGCAGCCTCGGACAGGAGGCGACCGGGGAGCTGTTTTTT. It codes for CASSLGQEATGELFF.